The next 12 T cell receptor beta chains were all read from a single sample in a study of T-cell reconstitution after alpha-beta-depleted transplantation in children. For TCRbeta, the library was prepared with unique molecular identifiers. MiXCR was run by TCRdb on the PCR reads, yielding one entry per CDR3 protein. The sample has some 490,000 distinct CDR3 sequences, roughly an eighth seen once. The sample was PBMCs from the stem cell graft donor, taken from the stem cell graft. Source of these receptors: a human donor who donated a stem cell graft to a child with combined immunodeficiency.

This clonotype was recorded a few times. The chain combines TRBV28 with TRBJ2-3, with TRBD2 as a possible D gene (5 bases). The CDR3 is made up of 13 amino acids. V shed 2 bases and J shed 9 bases, with 12 bases lying between them. The V gene's germline CDR1 is MDHEN and CDR2 SYDVKM. CDR3 protein: CASSLTGYGTQYF. In nucleotides, the CDR3 is TGTGCCAGCAGTTTAACGGGGTACGGGACGCAGTATTTT. Full variable domain (rest looked up from reference TRBV28 and TRBJ2-3): DVKVTQSSRYLVKRTGEKVFLECVQDMDHENMFWYRQDPGLGLRLIYFSYDVKMKEKGDIPEGYSVSREKKERFSLILESASTNQTSMYLCASSLTGYGTQYFGPGTRLTVL.

This chain joins TRBV24-1 and TRBJ2-6, with unresolved D. CDR3 length equals 16 residues. V shed 4 bases and J shed 0 bases, with 9 bases lying between them. Looked up from germline, CDR1 is KGHDR and CDR2 is SFDVKD. The CDR3 region has the DNA TGTGCCACCAGTGACCCCTCCCACTCTGGGGCCAACGTCCTGACTTTC. It yields the protein CATSDPSHSGANVLTF.

With respect to this clonotype: This may stem from a read error, because a much larger clone lies one nucleotide away. Likely a read error: the CDR3 ends without its conserved phenylalanine or tryptophan. V gene TRBV4-3 combines with J gene TRBJ2-7; D uncertain. Germline-derived CDR1 and CDR2 are LGHNA and YSLEER. V lost 1 base and J 2 bases, leaving 9 bases between the germline ends. The CDR3 is 14 residues long. The DNA of the CDR3 is TGCGCCAGCAGCCAAGGGCCAGAAGCCTACGAGCAGTACTAC. It translates to CASSQGPEAYEQYY.

This clonotype showed up many times. V gene TRBV24-1 combines with J gene TRBJ2-1; D not certain. The ends were cut back, 1 base at V and 6 bases at J, with 9 bases in the middle. Germline V lookup: CDR1 KGHDR, CDR2 SFDVKD. The CDR3 sequence is 14 residues long. Here the CDR3 reads CATSDLSEANEQFF. The CDR3 bases are TGTGCCACCAGTGATTTAAGCGAGGCCAATGAGCAGTTCTTC.

In this sample, this clonotype turned up many times. This chain links TRBV7-9 with TRBJ1-1; 7 nucleotides align to TRBD1. CDR1 and CDR2 (germline): SEHNR, FQNEAQ (reference sequence). This CDR3 comprises 12 residues. J lost 6 bases, V lost 5 bases, and 3 bases had no gene match. CDR3 amino acids: CASSPGGSEAFF. In DNA, the CDR3 is TGTGCCAGCAGCCCAGGGGGTTCTGAAGCTTTCTTT.

This rearrangement joins TRBV27 to TRBJ2-5; the match to TRBD1 covers 8 bases. This CDR3 spans 15 amino acids. Germline CDR1 reads MNHEY; CDR2 reads SMNVEV (reference sequence). V lost 5 bases to trimming and J lost 5 bases; unmatched junction nucleotides: 10. In DNA form, the CDR3 reads TGTGCCAGCAGTCTGGGGACAGGACTTCCGGAGACCCAGTACTTC. It translates to CASSLGTGLPETQYF.

Only one count was recorded for this clonotype. The chain uses TRBV12-3 or TRBV12-4 and TRBJ2-1, with D possibly TRBD2 on 6 matching bases. The CDR3 length is 14 residues. Trimming took off 5 bases at V and 10 bases at J, with 18 bases between the two ends. This CDR3 reads CASSPPFWRAEQFF. The CDR3, as DNA: TGTGCCAGCAGTCCCCCGTTTTGGAGGGCCGAGCAGTTCTTC.

The V call is TRBV10-3, the J call TRBJ1-5, with D hard to call. V lost 6 bases, J lost 1 base, and 7 bases lay in between. Germline V gene lookup returns CDR1 ENHRY and CDR2 SYGVKD. The CDR3 is 13 residues long. Here the CDR3 DNA reads TGTGCCATCAGCATGGGGAGCAATCAGCCCCAGCATTTT. This sequence encodes CAISMGSNQPQHF.

The table lists this clonotype with many counts. The rearrangement joins TRBV6-1 to TRBJ2-7, with 8 bases lining up with TRBD2. Germline-derived CDR1 and CDR2 are MNHNS and SASEGT. J was trimmed by 2 bases and V by 8 bases; bases with no gene match: 8. This CDR3 region has 14 residues. The CDR3 DNA sequence: TGTGCCAGCGCAAGACTAGCGATAACCTACGAGCAGTACTTC. This sequence encodes CASARLAITYEQYF.

The chain is built from TRBV21-1 and TRBJ2-4. TRBV21-1 is a recognized pseudogene. This CDR3 has 18 residues. The CDR3 coding sequence is TGTGCCAGCAGCAAATCCGGGTTTTGGGGACTAGCCAAAAACATTCAGTACTTC. Amino acid sequence: CASSKSGFWGLAKNIQYF.

V and J are TRBV7-3 and TRBJ2-7; D is possibly TRBD2 (6 bases). This CDR3 comprises 14 residues. Germline CDR1 SGHTA, CDR2 FQGTGA. The V gene lost 1 base and the J gene lost 1 base, with 8 bases spanning the gap. CDR3 sequence (DNA): TGTGCCAGCAGCTTAAATGGGGGGTCCTACGAGCAGTACTTC. Encoded protein: CASSLNGGSYEQYF. Full variable domain (missing parts from reference TRBV7-3 and TRBJ2-7): GAGVSQTPSNKVTEKGKYVELRCDPISGHTALYWYRQSLGQGPEFLIYFQGTGAADDSGLPNDRFFAVRPEGSVSTLKIQRTERGDSAVYLCASSLNGGSYEQYFGPGTRLTVT.

V gene TRBV29-1 combines with J gene TRBJ1-1, with TRBD1 as a possible D gene (5 bases). Germline V gene sequence: CDR1 SQVTM, CDR2 ANQGSEA. V was clipped by 6 bases and J by 7 bases, with 18 bases between them. The CDR3 runs 13 residues. The CDR3 DNA follows: TGCAGCGTAAGGGGAGGGATTTGGGGTGAAGCTTTCTTT. Residues: CSVRGGIWGEAFF.